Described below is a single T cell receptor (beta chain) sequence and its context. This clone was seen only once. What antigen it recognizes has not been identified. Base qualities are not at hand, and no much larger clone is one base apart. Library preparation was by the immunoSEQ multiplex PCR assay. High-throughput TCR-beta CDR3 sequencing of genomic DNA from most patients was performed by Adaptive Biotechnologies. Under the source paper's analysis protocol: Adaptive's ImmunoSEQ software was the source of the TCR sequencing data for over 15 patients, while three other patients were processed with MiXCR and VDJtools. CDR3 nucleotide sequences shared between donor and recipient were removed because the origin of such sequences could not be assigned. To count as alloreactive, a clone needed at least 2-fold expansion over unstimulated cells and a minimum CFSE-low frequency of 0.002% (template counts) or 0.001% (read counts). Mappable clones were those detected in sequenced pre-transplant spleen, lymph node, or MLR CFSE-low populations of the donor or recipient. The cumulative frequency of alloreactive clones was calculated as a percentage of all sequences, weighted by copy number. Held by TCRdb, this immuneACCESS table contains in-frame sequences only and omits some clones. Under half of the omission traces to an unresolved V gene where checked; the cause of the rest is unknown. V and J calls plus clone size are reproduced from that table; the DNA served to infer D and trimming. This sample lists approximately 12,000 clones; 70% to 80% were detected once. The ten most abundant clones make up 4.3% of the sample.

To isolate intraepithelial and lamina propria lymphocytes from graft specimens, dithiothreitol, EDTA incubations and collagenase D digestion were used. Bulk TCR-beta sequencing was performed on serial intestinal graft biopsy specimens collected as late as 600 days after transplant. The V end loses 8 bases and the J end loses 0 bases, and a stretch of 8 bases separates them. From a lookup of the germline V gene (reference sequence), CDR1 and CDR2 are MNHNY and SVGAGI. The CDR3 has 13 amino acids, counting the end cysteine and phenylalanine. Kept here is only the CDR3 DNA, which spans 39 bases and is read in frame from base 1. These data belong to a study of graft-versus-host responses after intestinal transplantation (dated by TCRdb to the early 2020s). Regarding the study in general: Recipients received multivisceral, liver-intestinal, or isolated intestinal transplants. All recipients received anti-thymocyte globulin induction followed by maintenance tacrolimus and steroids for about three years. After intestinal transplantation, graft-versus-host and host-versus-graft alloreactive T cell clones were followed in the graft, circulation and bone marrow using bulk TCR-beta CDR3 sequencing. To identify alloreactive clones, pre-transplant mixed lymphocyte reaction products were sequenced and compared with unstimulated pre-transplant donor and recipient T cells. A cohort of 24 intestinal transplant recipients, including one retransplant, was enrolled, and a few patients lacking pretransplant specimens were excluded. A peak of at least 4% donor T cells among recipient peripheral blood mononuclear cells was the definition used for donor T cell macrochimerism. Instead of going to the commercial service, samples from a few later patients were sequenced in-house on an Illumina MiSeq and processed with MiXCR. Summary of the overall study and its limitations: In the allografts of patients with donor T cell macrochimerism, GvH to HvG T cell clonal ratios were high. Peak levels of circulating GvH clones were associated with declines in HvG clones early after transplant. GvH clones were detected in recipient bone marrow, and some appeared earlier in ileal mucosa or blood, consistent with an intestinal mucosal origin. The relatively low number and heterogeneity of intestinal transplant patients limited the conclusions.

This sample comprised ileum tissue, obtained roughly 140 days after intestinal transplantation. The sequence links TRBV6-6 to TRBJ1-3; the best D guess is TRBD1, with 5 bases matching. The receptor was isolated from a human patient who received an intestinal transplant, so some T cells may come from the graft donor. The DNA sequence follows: TGTGCCAGCCGGGGGAACTCTGGAAACACCATATATTTT. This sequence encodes CASRGNSGNTIYF.